This T cell receptor beta chain is from a study of CD8 T cells in ankylosing spondylitis. Study-wide points: Clones linked to the disease showed a CD8+ phenotype. They occurred at relatively low frequencies in peripheral blood.

A few counts support this clonotype. Its specificity is unknown. The trim removed 6 bases at V and 5 bases at J, leaving 6 bases unmatched. The CDR3 totals 13 residues. Germline values: CDR1 SQVTM, CDR2 ANQGSEA. For TCR beta, libraries came from quantitative 5'-RACE with molecular barcodes. A single record per CDR3 protein comes from TCRdb applying MiXCR to the 5' RACE reads. The table shows approximately 220,000 distinct CDR3 sequences, with about 11% occurring only once. The receptor was derived from a male donor with ankylosing spondylitis or in good health (not recorded which). The chain uses TRBV29-1 and TRBJ2-5; 10 bases line up with TRBD2. Sequenced input: blood, either unsorted or a sorted T cell fraction (not recorded which). The DNA of the CDR3 is TGCAGCGTGCCCCTAGCGGGGGTGGAGACCCAGTACTTC. Protein: CSVPLAGVETQYF. The variable domain in full, with the rest retrieved from reference TRBV29-1 and TRBJ2-5, is SAVISQKPSRDICQRGTSLTIQCQVDSQVTMMFWYRQQPGQSLTLIATANQGSEATYESGFVIDKFPISRPNLTFSTLTVSNMSPEDSSIYLCSVPLAGVETQYFGPGTRLLVL.